This T cell receptor beta chain comes out of a study of shared clonotypes between healthy human individuals. Trimming pared 2 bases from V and 5 bases from J, leaving 9 bases between. The CDR3 runs to 14 residues. The germline CDR1 and CDR2 sequences are LNHNV and YYDKDF (reference sequence). It was across several immunoSEQ plates that each subset's genomic DNA was evenly split. Sequencing used immunoSEQ multiplex PCR; TCRdb keeps in-frame clones, though not all of them. The table has about 2.1 million clones, approximately 92% seen once; the top ten hold approximately 1.6%. CD45RO-negative, CCR7-positively selected cells formed the naive CD8 fraction, excluding terminally differentiated effector memory CD45RA+ cells. The study enrolled healthy HIV-negative adults without recent acute infections or vaccinations as donors.

The rearrangement links TRBV15 to TRBJ2-2, with no clear D. The TCR sequence derives from a man between 18 and 29 years old in good health. Some clones in this sample may be carry-over from other donors' samples. The sequencing sample was made of naive CD8+ T cells from PBMCs. Written as DNA, the CDR3 is TGTGCCACCAGCAGATCGACTCTAACCGGGGAGCTGTTTTTT. Translation gives CATSRSTLTGELFF.